These 10 T cell receptor beta chains share one sample of origin, sequenced in a study of regulatory and conventional T cells in RAG deficiency. Some clones are missing from TCRdb's copy, which holds only in-frame ones; the method was immunoSEQ multiplex PCR. The sample yields tens of thousands of clones, 80% to 90% seen once. Another study also made use of these data, one on regulatory T cells. That investigation notes: Amplification used 52 TRBV primers and 13 TRBJ primers.

Sequenced sample: CD8+ T cells sorted from blood. These receptors were collected from a human donor in good health.

V is TRBV28 and J is TRBJ2-1, with 11 bases that match TRBD1. From germline, CDR1 is MDHEN and CDR2 SYDVKM. The CDR3 sequence is 15 residues long. V was clipped by 3 bases and J by 8 bases; unmatched bases: 6. The CDR3 reads CASSFRDRGMDEQFF. In DNA form, the CDR3 reads TGTGCCAGCAGTTTCCGGGACAGGGGGATGGATGAGCAGTTCTTC. Filled out from reference TRBV28 and TRBJ2-1, the complete variable domain reads DVKVTQSSRYLVKRTGEKVFLECVQDMDHENMFWYRQDPGLGLRLIYFSYDVKMKEKGDIPEGYSVSREKKERFSLILESASTNQTSMYLCASSFRDRGMDEQFFGPGTRLTVL.

On this clone: A junction boundary mismatches the germline segment, possibly from a read error. The rearrangement links TRBV4-1 to TRBJ1-1; TRBD1 matches at 11 bases. Germline lookup yields CDR1 MGHRA and CDR2 YSYEKL. This CDR3 comprises 13 residues. The CDR3 DNA is TGTGCCAGCAGCCGGACAGGGGGCGATGAAGCTTTCTTT. This gives the protein CASSRTGGDEAFF.

The J gene is TRBJ1-2, the V gene TRBV18; 9 bases map to TRBD1. The V segment lost 4 bases and the J segment 3 bases; nucleotides outside the gene matches: 3. The CDR3 sequence is 14 residues long. Per the germline V gene, CDR1 is KGHSH and CDR2 is LQKENI. As DNA, the CDR3 is TGTGCCAGCTCACATGGGGACAGGGACTATGGCTACACCTTC. The encoded protein is CASSHGDRDYGYTF.

The chain links TRBV15 to TRBJ2-7; 8 bases map to TRBD2. The CDR3 sequence is 15 residues long. Germline assignment: CDR1 LNHNV and CDR2 YYDKDF (reference sequence). The V and J ends lost 4 bases and 0 bases, in that order; junction bases with no gene match: 5. CDR3 protein: CATSTGSGSSYEQYF. Written as DNA, the CDR3 is TGTGCCACCAGCACAGGCAGCGGGAGCTCCTACGAGCAGTACTTC.

A note on this clone: This clone may be a read error of a much larger clone one base away. The rearrangement links TRBV6-5 to TRBJ2-1; 11 nucleotides line up with TRBD2. CDR3 size: 15 residues. The V gene end was trimmed by 6 bases and the J gene end by 6 bases; junction bases not matched to a gene: 7. Germline CDR1 reads MNHEY; CDR2 reads SVGAGI. CDR3 sequence (DNA): TGTGCCAGCAGCGATCCTAGCGGGGGGCTCAATGAGCAGTTCTTC. Its translation is CASSDPSGGLNEQFF.

V is TRBV10-2 and J is TRBJ2-7, with 9 bases identical to TRBD1. CDR3 length: 13 residues. Germline CDR1 WSHSY, CDR2 SAAADI. The trim removed 6 bases at V and 5 bases at J, leaving 5 bases unmatched. In DNA, the CDR3 is TGCGCCAGCAGGCTGGGACAGGGCAACGAGCAGTACTTC. Amino acid sequence: CASRLGQGNEQYF.

This chain uses TRBV6-5 with TRBJ1-5; D might be TRBD1 (5 bases). V was clipped by 5 bases and J by 2 bases, with 13 bases between them. The length of the CDR3 is 15 residues. The germline V gene has CDR1 MNHEY and CDR2 SVGAGI. The CDR3 DNA sequence: TGTGCCAGCAGTCCCGGGGGGGACGGCAATCAGCCCCAGCATTTT. Translation: CASSPGGDGNQPQHF.

This chain links TRBV7-9 with TRBJ2-5, with 10 bases lining up with TRBD2. CDR1 is SEHNR, CDR2 FQNEAQ, per germline (reference sequence). The length of the CDR3 is 16 residues. J was trimmed by 5 bases and V by 4 bases; bases with no gene match: 10. The CDR3 sequence: CASSSPRAGGLETQYF. CDR3 nucleotide sequence: TGTGCCAGCAGCTCCCCCCGAGCGGGGGGGCTCGAGACCCAGTACTTC.

This chain uses TRBV30 with TRBJ2-1, with a tentative D call TRBD2 (5 bases). The CDR3 length is 13 residues. Trimming took off 4 bases at V and 3 bases at J, with 10 bases between the two ends. CDR1 is GTSNPN, CDR2 SVGIG, per germline (reference sequence). The CDR3 region has the DNA TGTGCCTGGATAGGCGGGTACTACAATGAGCAGTTCTTC. It is translated as CAWIGGYYNEQFF.

V usage is TRBV7-8 and J usage is TRBJ2-7; 8 bases align to TRBD1. CDR1 is SGHVS and CDR2 is FQNEAQ in the germline V gene. J lost 3 bases, V lost 3 bases, and 1 base had no gene match. The length of the CDR3 is 13 residues. This CDR3 is CASSFDRGYEQYF. DNA for the CDR3: TGTGCCAGCAGCTTCGACAGGGGCTACGAGCAGTACTTC.